One sample yielded the 17 T cell receptor beta chains listed below, sequenced in a study of read filtering for tumor transcriptome and immune sequencing. The library was built from about 370 ng RNA with molecular barcoded adaptors for alpha/delta and beta/gamma chains. TCRdb fed the reads into MiXCR, producing one record per CDR3 protein. In the table there are 50,000 to 65,000 distinct CDR3 sequences, over 9% of which are singletons. Sequenced sample: a population of CD138-negative cells sorted from bone marrow. These receptor sequences come from a donor over 35 with multiple myeloma.

This clonotype was recorded many times. The V call is TRBV12-3 or TRBV12-4, the J call TRBJ2-7; TRBD1 agrees at 9 bases. This CDR3 contains 14 residues. V shed 4 bases and J 4 bases; nucleotides not matched to a gene: 5. The CDR3 bases are TGTGCCAGCAGTTCGCGGGACAGGGAATACGAGCAGTACTTC. This sequence encodes CASSSRDREYEQYF.

Note on this clonotype: This may be a read error, as it is one base from a much larger clone. The conserved final phenylalanine or tryptophan is absent from the CDR3, which likely points to a read error. The chain employs TRBV16 and TRBJ1-5; perhaps TRBD1 as D (5 bases). This CDR3 contains 15 residues. Trimming took 4 bases from V and 6 from J, leaving 16 bases between them. Per the germline V gene, CDR1 is KGHSY and CDR2 is FQNENV. CDR3 amino acids: CASSPDGQGGQPQHL. The DNA for the CDR3 is TGTGCCAGCAGCCCGGATGGCCAGGGAGGTCAGCCCCAGCATCTT.

About this clonotype: A much larger clone lies a single base off, so this may be a read error. The rearrangement uses TRBV2 and TRBJ1-5; 8 bases map to TRBD1. Germline-derived CDR1 and CDR2 are SNHLY and FYNNEI. The trim removed 5 bases at V and 7 bases at J, leaving 7 bases unmatched. The CDR3 runs to 14 residues. DNA for the CDR3: TGTGCCAGCAGTAGGGACAGGATCAAACAGCCCCAGCATTTT. Translated, it gives CASSRDRIKQPQHF.

This clonotype was recorded a few times. A much larger clone lies one base from this, so it may be a read error. The V and J genes are TRBV20-1 and TRBJ1-1, with a possible D match to TRBD1 (5 bases). The CDR3 has 14 residues. Germline V gene data show CDR1 as DFQATT and CDR2 as SNEGSKA (reference sequence). V was trimmed by 5 bases and J by 0 bases, leaving 13 bases between them. CDR3: CSAVRGRVNTEAFF. CDR3 nucleotides: TGCAGTGCTGTAAGGGGCAGGGTGAACACTGAAGCTTTCTTT.

This clonotype showed up many times. The chain recombines TRBV24-1 with TRBJ2-2, with TRBD1 identical over 7 bases. Trimming removed 4 bases from V and 3 bases from J; junction bases left unmatched: 1. This CDR3 spans 14 amino acids. Germline loops: CDR1 KGHDR, CDR2 SFDVKD. The CDR3 reads CATSDQGDTGELFF. The CDR3 DNA is TGTGCCACCAGTGACCAGGGGGACACCGGGGAGCTGTTTTTT.

This clonotype was detected many times. This chain joins TRBV7-9 and TRBJ2-3, with a tentative D call TRBD1 (6 bases). The CDR3 extends over 15 amino acids. V was cut by 5 bases and J by 0 bases, with 12 bases left in between. Germline loops: CDR1 SEHNR, CDR2 FQNEAQ (reference sequence). The CDR3 sequence: CASSPYRASTDTQYF. CDR3 nucleotide sequence: TGTGCCAGCAGCCCTTACAGGGCTAGCACAGATACGCAGTATTTT.

Concerning this clonotype itself: Given a much more abundant clone one base away, this may be a read error. The V call is TRBV29-1, the J call TRBJ2-3, with D uncertain. Between the trimmed V and J ends, which lost 4 bases and 5 bases, there was a span of 7 bases. Germline CDR1 is SQVTM and CDR2 is ANQGSEA. CDR3 length: 11 residues. CDR3 loop: CSVGKGDTQYF. DNA for the CDR3: TGCAGCGTTGGGAAGGGAGATACGCAGTATTTT.

The table lists this clonotype with a few counts. The rearrangement uses TRBV5-8 and TRBJ2-7, with D maybe TRBD1 (5 bases). This CDR3 is 15 amino acids long. Trimming took off 2 bases at V and 5 bases at J, with 17 bases between the two ends. Germline CDR1 and CDR2: SGHTS and YDEGEE. The chain's CDR3 is CASSLGRGKTDEQYF. The CDR3 nucleotides are TGTGCCAGCAGCTTAGGAAGGGGAAAGACCGACGAGCAGTACTTC.

The chain combines TRBV5-5 with TRBJ1-1; D remains unclear. The CDR3 is 15 residues long. Per the germline V gene, CDR1 is SGHKS and CDR2 is YYEKEE (reference sequence). V dropped 0 bases and J dropped 4 bases, with 13 bases sitting between them. CDR3 bases: TGTGCCAGCAGCTTGGAGGGATCTGGGTTCACTGAAGCTTTCTTT. Translating it yields CASSLEGSGFTEAFF.

In its sample, this clonotype was seen a few times. V gene TRBV28 combines with J gene TRBJ2-7; no definite D call. The CDR3 is 13 amino acids. CDR1 and CDR2 from the germline V gene are MDHEN and SYDVKM. V gave up 5 bases and J gave up 3 bases, with 11 bases separating them. DNA for the CDR3: TGTGCCAGCAGTCTCCGGGCCCTCTACGAGCAGTACTTC. Amino acids: CASSLRALYEQYF.

This chain joins TRBV2 and TRBJ2-1; D possibly corresponds to TRBD2 (6 bases). Trimming left V 6 bases short and J 7 bases short, with 16 bases between. The germline CDR1 and CDR2 sequences are SNHLY and FYNNEI. The CDR3 length is 14 residues. Here the CDR3 reads CASRFVAEANEQFF. CDR3 nucleotide sequence: TGTGCCAGCAGATTTGTAGCGGAGGCGAATGAGCAGTTCTTC.

This clonotype was counted at least ten times. J is TRBJ2-3 and V is TRBV20-1; D assignment may be TRBD1 or TRBD2 (5 bases each). V was clipped by 5 bases and J by 5 bases, with 14 bases between them. CDR1 is DFQATT, CDR2 SNEGSKA, per germline (reference sequence). The CDR3 contains 13 residues. In DNA, the CDR3 is TGCAGTGCTCGGGGCAACCCGGGAGATACGCAGTATTTT. It codes for CSARGNPGDTQYF.

At least ten counts were recorded for this clonotype. The chain carries TRBV7-6 and TRBJ2-1, with D possibly being TRBD2 (6 bases). CDR1 and CDR2 (germline): SGHVS, FNYEAQ. This CDR3 spans 15 amino acids. V dropped 5 bases and J dropped 12 bases, with 23 bases sitting between them. CDR3 loop: CASSAQSGHSGVQFF. For the CDR3, the DNA is TGTGCCAGCAGCGCTCAGAGCGGGCACTCAGGCGTGCAGTTCTTC.

This clonotype has ten or more counts. V and J are TRBV7-9 and TRBJ2-5; unclear D gene. This CDR3 is built from 13 residues. In germline, CDR1 is SEHNR, CDR2 FQNEAQ (reference sequence). V was cut by 1 base and J by 5 bases, with 8 bases left in between. CDR3 DNA sequence: TGTGCCAGCAGCTTAGGCGGTCATGAGACCCAGTACTTC. This translates into CASSLGGHETQYF. Full variable domain (outside the CDR3, taken from reference TRBV7-9 and TRBJ2-5): DTGVSQNPRHKITKRGQNVTFRCDPISEHNRLYWYRQTLGQGPEFLTYFQNEAQLEKSRLLSDRFSAERPKGSFSTLEIQRTEQGDSAMYLCASSLGGHETQYFGPGTRLLVL.

Remarks on this clonotype: This may be a read error, as it is one base from a much larger clone. The J gene is TRBJ2-7, the V gene TRBV20-1; D might be TRBD1 (6 bases). The CDR3 has 14 residues. CDR1 is DFQATT, CDR2 SNEGSKA, per germline (reference sequence). The V and J ends lost 4 bases and 7 bases respectively, with 20 bases between them. The DNA for the CDR3 is TGCAGTGCTAAATCCGGGACAACGCCTCGGGAGCAGTACTTC. Its protein product is CSAKSGTTPREQYF.

This clonotype has a count of ten or more. V usage is TRBV7-3 and J usage is TRBJ2-1; TRBD2 matches 12 bases. Germline V gene sequence: CDR1 SGHTA, CDR2 FQGTGA. This CDR3 is 16 amino acids long. J was trimmed by 8 bases and V by 0 bases; bases with no gene match: 5. The CDR3, as DNA: TGTGCCAGCAGCTTAACGTCGACTAGCGGGGGCGATGAGCAGTTCTTC. Its translation is CASSLTSTSGGDEQFF.

This clonotype occurred many times. The chain's CDR3 is CASSVRKGITDTQYF. Here the CDR3 DNA reads TGTGCCAGCAGTGTGCGGAAGGGAATCACAGATACGCAGTATTTT. J is TRBJ2-3 and V is TRBV6-1; D remains unclear. V was trimmed by 4 bases and J by 2 bases, leaving 13 bases between them. The CDR3 contains 15 residues. Germline assignment: CDR1 MNHNS and CDR2 SASEGT.